A selection of T cell receptor beta chains follows, all from one sample in a study of control samples from healthy donors and cancer patients. Data came from immunoSEQ multiplex PCR; TCRdb stores just in-frame clones and leaves some out. The sample lists some 120,000 clones; around 87% were seen once. The material sequenced was blood. All receptors derive from a man in his thirties or forties in good health. The CDR3 runs from the conserved cysteine through the conserved F or W. D genes are given only for firm matches. Clone size is given for some rows only: seen once, a few or many times, or a class if the clone is expanded.

v_gene	j_gene	d_gene	abundance	CDR3nt	CDR3aa
TRBV5-1	TRBJ2-4	-	-	TGCGCCAGCAGCTTGAGCTTCTCCGTCGGGGACATTCAGTACTTC	CASSLSFSVGDIQYF
TRBV5-4	TRBJ1-2	-	-	TGTGCCAGCAGCTTTGGATCGGGGGAAAGTGGCTACACCTTC	CASSFGSGESGYTF
TRBV5-1	TRBJ2-3	-	-	TGCGCCAGCAGCTTGGAAACAGATACGCAGTATTTT	CASSLETDTQYF
TRBV19	TRBJ2-2	-	-	TGTGCCAGTACCATACAAGTAAAGGGAAACACCGGGGAGCTGTTTTTT	CASTIQVKGNTGELFF
TRBV2	TRBJ1-2	-	-	TGTGCCAGCAGTGCCGGGACACCCTATGGCTACACCTTC	CASSAGTPYGYTF
TRBV4-1	TRBJ1-5	-	-	TGCGCCAGCAGCCAAGAAGGTCAACTGGGCAATCAGCCCCAGCATTTT	CASSQEGQLGNQPQHF
TRBV19	TRBJ1-1	-	-	TGTGCCAGTAGTATATCCGGGAGCCAAGGGGGGTTCACTGAAGCTTTCTTT	CASSISGSQGGFTEAFF
TRBV2	TRBJ1-6	-	-	TGTGCCAGCAGTGAACGCAGGGGAGGTAATTCACCCCTCCACTTT	CASSERRGGNSPLHF
TRBV25-1	TRBJ1-2	-	-	TGTGCCAGCAGCGGCGCAGGGGTTAACTATGGCTACACCTTC	CASSGAGVNYGYTF
TRBV6-5	TRBJ1-2	TRBD1	-	TGTGCCAGCAGTCGACAGGGAAACTATGGCTACACCTTC	CASSRQGNYGYTF
TRBV12-3/TRBV12-4	TRBJ1-1	TRBD1	-	TGTGCCAGCCGACAGGGCCCTAACACTGAAGCTTTCTTT	CASRQGPNTEAFF
TRBV3-1/TRBV3-2	TRBJ2-1	TRBD2	-	TGTGCCAGCAGCCGCGGGGGATCTTCCAATGAGCAGTTCTTC	CASSRGGSSNEQFF
TRBV18	TRBJ1-2	-	-	TGTGCCAGCTCACCGGACGCAAAGGCGGACTATGGCTACACCTTC	CASSPDAKADYGYTF
TRBV6-6	TRBJ1-1	-	-	TGTGCCAGCAGTTACTCGAATGTAATTAACACTGAAGCTTTCTTT	CASSYSNVINTEAFF
TRBV5-4	TRBJ1-1	TRBD1	-	TGTGCCAGCAGCCACACCAGGGGGGGCAACACTGAAGCTTTCTTT	CASSHTRGGNTEAFF
TRBV19	TRBJ1-1	-	-	TGTGCCAGTCGCCTGGGGGGGACTGAAGCTTTCTTT	CASRLGGTEAFF
TRBV12-3/TRBV12-4	TRBJ1-1	-	-	TGTGCCAGCAGATATTCAGACACTGAAGCTTTCTTT	CASRYSDTEAFF
TRBV6-5	TRBJ2-1	-	-	TGTGCCAGCAAACAGGGTCCATACAATGAGCAGTTCTTC	CASKQGPYNEQFF
TRBV4-1	TRBJ1-3	-	once	TGCGCCAGCAGCCAAGATGGTCAGGGCAGGGTACTCTCTGGAAACACCATATATTTT	CASSQDGQGRVLSGNTIYF
TRBV7-9	TRBJ1-6	-	-	TGTGCCAGCAGCCCAGAGGGGAATTCACCCCTCCACTTT	CASSPEGNSPLHF
TRBV18	TRBJ2-7	-	-	TGTGCCAGCTCACCCGGCAGGGGTTCCTACGAGCAGTACTTC	CASSPGRGSYEQYF
TRBV2	TRBJ2-1	-	once	TGTGCCAGCAGTGATTTAACGTTTGGGGTAAATGAGCAGTTCTTC	CASSDLTFGVNEQFF
TRBV14	TRBJ1-1	-	-	TGTGCCAGCAGCCAGCCGGGGCTGAAATTT	CASSQPGLKF
TRBV7-8	TRBJ1-6	-	-	TGTGCCAGCAGCTTCCCTAGGGGGGGAATAACTAATTCACCCCTCCACTTT	CASSFPRGGITNSPLHF